Each of the 21 T cell receptor beta chains below was sequenced from the same sample in a study of T cell repertoires in cytomegalovirus infection. MiXCR, applied by TCRdb to the reads, yields one record per CDR3 protein. The table lists around 740,000 distinct CDR3 sequences, roughly 36% of them singletons, with around 2.8% in the top ten. The sequencing input was PBMCs. These receptors were taken from a human donor in good health (CMV status not recorded). Some clones in this sample may be carry-over from other donors' samples.

The chain joins TRBV2 to TRBJ2-5; TRBD1 agrees at 8 bases. In germline, CDR1 is SNHLY, CDR2 FYNNEI. V was pared by 5 bases and J by 4 bases, with 15 bases of the junction left unmatched. This CDR3 is 17 amino acids long. The CDR3 sequence: CASSRRQGSWEGETQYF. The CDR3 region has the DNA TGTGCCAGCAGTCGACGACAGGGGAGTTGGGAAGGAGAGACCCAGTACTTC.

This chain connects TRBV18 to TRBJ1-4, with 7 bases that match TRBD1. Germline V lookup: CDR1 KGHSH, CDR2 LQKENI. V trimming: 3 bases; J trimming: 3 bases; junction bases outside the gene matches: 7. The CDR3 has 16 residues. The DNA of the CDR3 is TGTGCCAGCTCACCCTTGGGGACAGCGGCTAATGAAAAACTGTTTTTT. Translating gives CASSPLGTAANEKLFF.

This clonotype was counted between two and nine times. The J gene is TRBJ2-1, the V gene TRBV7-3; D may be TRBD1 or TRBD2 (6 bases each). The CDR3 totals 16 residues. Germline loops: CDR1 SGHTA, CDR2 FQGTGA. The V gene lost 1 base and the J gene lost 0 bases, with 10 bases spanning the gap. The CDR3 region has the DNA TGTGCCAGCAGCTTAAGAAGGGGGGCCTCCTACAATGAGCAGTTCTTC. Encoded protein: CASSLRRGASYNEQFF.

The rearrangement uses TRBV2 and TRBJ2-5; D perhaps matches TRBD1 (6 bases). Germline V CDR1 and CDR2: SNHLY, FYNNEI. There are 15 residues in the CDR3. V was pared by 3 bases and J by 9 bases, with 20 bases between. CDR3 loop: CASSDYTGTPSPQYF. The CDR3 region has the DNA TGTGCCAGCAGTGACTATACAGGGACCCCGAGTCCCCAGTACTTC.

The chain carries TRBV30 and TRBJ2-5; TRBD2 matches 13 bases. Germline V gives CDR1 GTSNPN, CDR2 SVGIG (reference sequence). The CDR3 spans 16 residues. The ends lost 5 bases at V and 9 bases at J; junction bases unmatched: 15. The CDR3 loop reads CAWGTGLAGDIGAQYF. The CDR3 DNA follows: TGTGCCTGGGGGACTGGACTAGCGGGGGACATCGGGGCCCAGTACTTC.

A few counts support this clonotype. The J gene is TRBJ1-1, the V gene TRBV2; 7 bases agree with TRBD1. Germline V gene lookup returns CDR1 SNHLY and CDR2 FYNNEI. V lost 6 bases and J lost 1; bases outside the gene matches: 8. The CDR3 is made up of 15 amino acids. This chain's CDR3 is CASRRAGTENTEAFF. The CDR3 bases are TGTGCCAGCAGACGAGCCGGGACAGAGAACACTGAAGCTTTCTTT. The full variable domain, completed using reference TRBV2 and TRBJ1-1, is EPEVTQTPSHQVTQMGQEVILRCVPISNHLYFYWYRQILGQKVEFLVSFYNNEISEKSEIFDDQFSVERPDGSNFTLKIRSTKLEDSAMYFCASRRAGTENTEAFFGQGTRLTVV.

This clonotype was seen a handful of times. This chain connects TRBV19 to TRBJ1-1; 10 nucleotides align to TRBD1. V was clipped by 3 bases and J by 4 bases; unmatched bases: 2. Germline CDR1 is LNHDA and CDR2 is SQIVND (reference sequence). This CDR3 comprises 14 residues. The DNA for the CDR3 is TGTGCCAGTAGTATCGGACAGGGGGTCACTGAAGCTTTCTTT. Protein: CASSIGQGVTEAFF.

This clonotype was recorded a few times. This chain links TRBV4-1 with TRBJ1-5; 7 bases match TRBD1. Germline V gene data show CDR1 as MGHRA and CDR2 as YSYEKL. The V segment lost 0 bases and the J segment 4 bases; nucleotides outside the gene matches: 15. The CDR3 consists of 19 residues. The CDR3: CASSQDSGLKGTANQPQHF. The CDR3 DNA sequence: TGCGCCAGCAGCCAAGATTCCGGCCTAAAAGGGACAGCAAATCAGCCCCAGCATTTT.

The V gene is TRBV6-6, the J gene TRBJ2-5; TRBD1 or TRBD2 may be the D gene (5 bases each). The length of the CDR3 is 15 residues. V was clipped by 5 bases and J by 6 bases, with 19 bases between them. The germline gives CDR1 MNHNY, CDR2 SVGAGI (reference sequence). The CDR3 DNA sequence: TGTGCCAGCAGTCCGGAGAGGGGATTGACAAAGACCCAGTACTTC. It translates to CASSPERGLTKTQYF.

The V and J genes are TRBV14 and TRBJ1-1; D is ambiguous. CDR1 is SGHDN and CDR2 is FVKESK in the germline V gene. V lost 2 bases to trimming and J lost 2 bases, with 6 bases between them. This CDR3 region has 13 residues. The chain's CDR3 is CASSQKVNTEAFF. The CDR3 DNA reads as TGTGCCAGCAGCCAAAAAGTAAACACTGAAGCTTTCTTT. Full variable domain (missing parts from reference TRBV14 and TRBJ1-1): EAGVTQFPSHSVIEKGQTVTLRCDPISGHDNLYWYRRVMGKEIKFLLHFVKESKQDESGMPNNRFLAERTGGTYSTLKVQPAELEDSGVYFCASSQKVNTEAFFGQGTRLTVV.

This clonotype was counted a few times. The gene calls are TRBV3-1 and TRBJ1-3, with D perhaps TRBD1 (5 bases). The V end lost 4 bases, the J end lost 3 bases, and 13 bases lay between the germline ends. Germline loops: CDR1 LGHDT, CDR2 YNNKEL (reference sequence). The length of the CDR3 is 15 residues. CDR3 protein: CASSLGTLGGNTIYF. CDR3 in DNA: TGTGCCAGCAGCCTGGGGACCCTCGGTGGAAACACCATATATTTT.

This chain links TRBV6-8 with TRBJ1-2; TRBD1 matches at 8 bases. This CDR3 is 13 amino acids long. V was pared by 6 bases and J by 8 bases, with 8 bases of the junction left unmatched. The germline CDR1 and CDR2 sequences are MNHGY and SAAAGT. CDR3 region: CASRNRTGRGYTF. CDR3 in DNA: TGTGCCAGCAGAAACCGGACAGGGCGAGGCTACACCTTC.

V usage is TRBV7-6 and J usage is TRBJ1-1; tentatively, D is TRBD1 (5 bases). Germline V gene sequence: CDR1 SGHVS, CDR2 FNYEAQ. V lost 5 bases, J lost 1 base, and 17 bases lay in between. The CDR3 contains 16 residues. Here the CDR3 reads CASSHRPVGGNTEAFF. The DNA of the CDR3 is TGTGCCAGCAGCCACCGACCGGTGGGGGGGAACACTGAAGCTTTCTTT.

A note on this clonotype: One junction end does not reproduce the germline sequence, and a read error may be involved. This chain uses TRBV4-2 with TRBJ2-5; D may be TRBD2 (7 bases). The germline V gene has CDR1 LGHNA and CDR2 YNFKEQ. The CDR3 has 16 residues. The CDR3: CASSQDGIGRTETHYF. As DNA, the CDR3 is TGTGCCAGCAGCCAAGATGGGATCGGGAGGACAGAGACCCATTACTTC.

This clonotype was seen repeatedly, ten times or more. The V and J genes are TRBV7-9 and TRBJ1-1; D uncertain. V was clipped by 0 bases and J by 1 base, with 9 bases between them. Germline V CDR1 and CDR2: SEHNR, FQNEAQ (reference sequence). This CDR3 region has 15 residues. The CDR3: CASSLAYPRNTEAFF. Written as DNA, the CDR3 is TGTGCCAGCAGCTTAGCGTATCCCAGGAACACTGAAGCTTTCTTT.

The sample holds a few counts of this clonotype. V is TRBV7-3 and J is TRBJ2-3; TRBD2 aligns across 10 bases. The CDR3 contains 15 residues. Unmatched junction bases numbered 8, after V lost 5 bases and J lost 6 bases. Per germline, CDR1 SGHTA and CDR2 FQGTGA. CDR3 residues: CASSPSGGPADTQYF. DNA for the CDR3: TGTGCCAGCAGCCCTAGCGGGGGCCCTGCGGATACGCAGTATTTT.

The chain employs TRBV28 and TRBJ1-2; D possibly corresponds to TRBD1 (6 bases). Between the trimmed V and J ends, which lost 2 bases and 10 bases, there was a span of 14 bases. Germline CDR1 is MDHEN and CDR2 is SYDVKM. This CDR3 region has 13 residues. The CDR3: CASSLRSPGVYTF. Here the CDR3 DNA reads TGTGCCAGCAGTTTACGCTCTCCAGGGGTCTACACCTTC.

The chain uses TRBV28 and TRBJ2-3; weak D call: TRBD2 (5 bases). The CDR3 is made up of 15 amino acids. The V gene lost 5 bases and the J gene lost 1 base, with 13 bases spanning the gap. Germline V CDR1 and CDR2: MDHEN, SYDVKM. CDR3 region: CASSRPGVRTDTQYF. Written as DNA, the CDR3 is TGTGCCAGCAGTCGCCCCGGGGTACGCACAGATACGCAGTATTTT.

This clonotype has just a few counts. The genes are TRBV20-1 and TRBJ1-5; D is unresolved. Trimming stripped 4 bases from V and 3 bases from J, with 19 bases between. The CDR3 consists of 16 residues. CDR1 is DFQATT, CDR2 SNEGSKA, per germline (reference sequence). The CDR3: CSANRILVTDNQPQHF. In nucleotides, the CDR3 is TGCAGTGCTAATAGAATCCTGGTCACTGACAATCAGCCCCAGCATTTT.

The chain employs TRBV7-8 and TRBJ1-5, with unresolved D. CDR3 length: 16 residues. V was cut by 1 base and J by 0 bases, with 10 bases left in between. The germline V gene has CDR1 SGHVS and CDR2 FQNEAQ. The CDR3 DNA reads as TGTGCCAGCAGCTTAGGATCGGGCCCTAGCAATCAGCCCCAGCATTTT. Amino acids: CASSLGSGPSNQPQHF.

This clonotype turned up a few times. The chain recombines TRBV6-4 with TRBJ1-2; D possibly corresponds to TRBD1 (5 bases). Deletions cut 5 bases from V and 4 bases from J, with 14 bases between. The CDR3 consists of 14 residues. Germline V lookup: CDR1 MRHNA, CDR2 SNTAGT. The CDR3 DNA is TGTGCCAGCAGTTCCGGGACGAATCTCTATGGCTACACCTTC. Translated: CASSSGTNLYGYTF.